This T cell receptor beta chain was observed in a study of T cell responses to AZD1222 COVID-19 vaccine. Between the trimmed V and J ends, which lost 4 bases and 5 bases, there was a span of 11 bases. The CDR3 extends over 13 amino acids. Method: immunoSEQ multiplex PCR; TCRdb's copy keeps in-frame clones and lacks some. The sample holds about 110,000 clones, roughly 88% seen once. This clone has a single count. The target antigen is unknown. Whole-study findings and limits: A reported finding is that nearly half of spike-specific TCRs target unmutated variant regions. Most donors were white British, females outnumbered males, and clonal diversity was possibly underestimated.

The source was peripheral blood, collected on day 0 of MenACWY control vaccination. V is TRBV12-3 or TRBV12-4 and J is TRBJ2-5; D is perhaps TRBD1 (5 bases). The receptor comes from an adult in good health. CDR3: CASSSARAETQYF. The DNA of the CDR3 is TGTGCCAGCAGTTCCGCCAGGGCGGAGACCCAGTACTTC.